The source of this T cell receptor (beta chain) is a study of T cells in Graves' hyperthyroidism and ophthalmopathy. The wider study: Before any treatment, at initial diagnosis, peripheral blood was collected.

This CDR3 is built from 16 residues. With V trimmed by 6 bases and J by 5 bases, 18 bases remained unmatched. Germline V CDR1 and CDR2: SQVTM, ANQGSEA. Newly diagnosed patients aged 18 to 65 had hyperthyroidism of under 2 months' duration. In this sample, this clonotype turned up many times. What was amplified from RNA transcripts were TCR beta CDR3 regions. The primer set for the first-round RT-PCR of the TCR CDR3 was HTBI. MiXCR was run by TCRdb on the multiplex PCR reads, yielding one entry per CDR3 protein. The sample carries around 380,000 distinct CDR3 sequences, roughly 14% recorded once. The clonotype was recovered from a man aged 25-45 years with Graves' hyperthyroidism that later progressed to Graves' ophthalmopathy. Sequencing used blood. V and J are TRBV29-1 and TRBJ1-1; TRBD1 aligns across 7 bases. DNA of the CDR3: TGCAGCGTCCGGAGGGGGACAGCCCTAATGGGGACTGAAGCTTTCTTT. Translated, it gives CSVRRGTALMGTEAFF.